This T cell receptor beta chain was profiled in a study of identical twins. General study findings and limits: Analyses of zero insertions could, in part, be confounded by invariant MAIT and iNKT cells. Low generation probability was overrepresented in out-of-frame alpha sequences shared by twins. Abundant cord blood beta clonotypes carried fewer insertions; memory repertoires showed none.

This clonotype was found many times. What it recognizes is unknown. Per the germline V gene, CDR1 is KGHDR and CDR2 is SFDVKD. V was trimmed by 3 bases and J by 11 bases, leaving 12 bases between them. This CDR3 is 12 amino acids long. Each CDR3 protein gets one entry after TCRdb re-called the 5' RACE reads with MiXCR. The data show a few hundred thousand distinct CDR3 sequences, roughly an eighth seen once. All donors comprised healthy Caucasians. The data were also submitted as part of a second study, on yellow fever vaccine responses in identical twins.

The chain couples TRBV24-1 to TRBJ1-1; maybe TRBD1 (5 bases). Sequencing was performed on CD4+ T cells sorted from blood. This TCR was sampled from a woman younger than 35 in good health. The CDR3 here is CATSDGPGGAFF. DNA for the CDR3: TGTGCCACCAGTGATGGACCGGGGGGGGCTTTCTTT.